This T cell receptor beta chain was identified in a study of post-analysis software for immune sequencing data. General observations from the study: TRBV segments more frequent in patients than in controls numbered roughly 5 and included TRBV5-6, TRBV5-1 and TRBV20-1.

A few counts support this clonotype. Antigen unknown. The library was made from cDNA and included unique molecular identifiers. TCRdb passed the PCR reads through MiXCR, listing each CDR3 protein once. The table has about 810,000 distinct CDR3 sequences, under 70% seen once. The CDR3 runs to 15 residues. The germline V gene encodes CDR1 WSHSY and CDR2 SAAADI. J lost 4 bases, V lost 6 bases, and 8 bases had no gene match. This rearrangement joins TRBV10-2 to TRBJ2-3; 9 bases are a match to TRBD2. Sequencing was carried out using blood. This clonotype was obtained from a girl aged 10 to 17 with multiple sclerosis. CDR3 sequence reads: CASSDGGRAADTQYF. In DNA, the CDR3 is TGCGCCAGCAGCGACGGCGGGAGGGCCGCAGATACGCAGTATTTT.